This T cell receptor (beta chain) was sequenced for a study of shared T cell receptors in the human thymus. Assay used: immunoSEQ multiplex PCR; TCRdb lists only in-frame clones, some missing. Among approximately 490,000 clones, roughly 74% were seen once, and the ten largest hold more than 0.01%. V shed 0 bases and J shed 6 bases, with 14 bases lying between them. This CDR3 spans 15 amino acids. The V gene's germline CDR1 is SGHRS and CDR2 YFSETQ. These data were also reused for a study on human thymus T cells. That work contributes: Donors were healthy Finnish babies undergoing corrective operations for congenital heart defects. Resections removed during corrective heart surgery provided the thymus tissue used. In thymic and blood repertoires alike, V and J usage looked biased. Related research described strongly overlapping thymic repertoires in unrelated people.

This TCR was recovered from a boy younger than two with a congenital heart defect. The rearrangement joins TRBV5-1 to TRBJ2-3; TRBD2 might be the D (5 bases). Material: thymocytes. The CDR3 bases are TGCGCCAGCAGCTTGGCCGAGGGAATCTTGGATACGCAGTATTTT. Protein sequence: CASSLAEGILDTQYF.